A selection of T cell receptor beta chains follows, all from one sample in a study of T cell responses to AZD1222 COVID-19 vaccine. The method was immunoSEQ multiplex PCR; TCRdb's version includes in-frame clones alone and lacks a portion of them. The sample records about 150,000 clones, around 90% being singletons. This material consisted of peripheral blood, taken 28 days after the second AZD1222 dose. The receptors shown here come from an adult who received the AZD1222 COVID-19 vaccine. The CDR3 runs from the conserved cysteine through the conserved F or W. The order of the fields is clone size, J gene, V gene, CDR3 protein. Expanded clones get a size class; other rows say once, few or many, or leave the size out.

size: NA; J: TRBJ1-1; V: TRBV5-1; CDR3: CASSSGTRPNTEAFF
size: NA; J: TRBJ2-2; V: TRBV4-1; CDR3: CASSQRLFGELFF
size: NA; J: TRBJ1-1; V: TRBV6-6; CDR3: CASSYNRDTEAFF
size: NA; J: TRBJ2-7; V: TRBV10-3; CDR3: CAISETSYEQYF
size: NA; J: TRBJ1-2; V: TRBV12-5; CDR3: CASGFGRGGDGYTF
size: once; J: TRBJ2-3; V: TRBV4-1; CDR3: CASSGQGAKDTQYF
size: NA; J: TRBJ2-1; V: TRBV19; CDR3: CASSPSRRPDEQFF
size: NA; J: TRBJ1-5; V: TRBV19; CDR3: CASSTTRDRATNQPQHF
size: once; J: TRBJ2-1; V: TRBV5-1; CDR3: CASNVAGNNEQFF
size: NA; J: TRBJ2-2; V: TRBV3-1/TRBV3-2; CDR3: CASSTRRGRAGELFF
size: NA; J: TRBJ2-1; V: TRBV12-3/TRBV12-4; CDR3: CASSPGTQQFF
size: NA; J: TRBJ2-5; V: TRBV18; CDR3: CASSRGGLGAFPTQYF
size: NA; J: TRBJ2-1; V: TRBV2; CDR3: CASSNIGSSGRGAAYNEQFF
size: NA; J: TRBJ1-5; V: TRBV27; CDR3: CASSLEVRGPQHF
size: NA; J: TRBJ1-3; V: TRBV4-1; CDR3: CASSQEGTRSGNTIYF